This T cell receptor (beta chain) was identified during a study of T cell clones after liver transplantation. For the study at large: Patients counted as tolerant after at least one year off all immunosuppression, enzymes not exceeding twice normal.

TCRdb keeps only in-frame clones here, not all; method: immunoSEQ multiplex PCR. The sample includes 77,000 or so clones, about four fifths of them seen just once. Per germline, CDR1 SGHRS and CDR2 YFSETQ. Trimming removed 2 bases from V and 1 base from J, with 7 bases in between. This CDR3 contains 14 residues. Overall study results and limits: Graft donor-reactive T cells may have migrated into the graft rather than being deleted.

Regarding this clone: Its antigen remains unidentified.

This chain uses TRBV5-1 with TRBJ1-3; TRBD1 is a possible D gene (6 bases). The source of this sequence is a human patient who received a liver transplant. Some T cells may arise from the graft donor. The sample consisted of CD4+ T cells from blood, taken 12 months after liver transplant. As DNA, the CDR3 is TGCGCCAGCAGCTTCGGGACATCTGGAAACACCATATATTTT. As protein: CASSFGTSGNTIYF.